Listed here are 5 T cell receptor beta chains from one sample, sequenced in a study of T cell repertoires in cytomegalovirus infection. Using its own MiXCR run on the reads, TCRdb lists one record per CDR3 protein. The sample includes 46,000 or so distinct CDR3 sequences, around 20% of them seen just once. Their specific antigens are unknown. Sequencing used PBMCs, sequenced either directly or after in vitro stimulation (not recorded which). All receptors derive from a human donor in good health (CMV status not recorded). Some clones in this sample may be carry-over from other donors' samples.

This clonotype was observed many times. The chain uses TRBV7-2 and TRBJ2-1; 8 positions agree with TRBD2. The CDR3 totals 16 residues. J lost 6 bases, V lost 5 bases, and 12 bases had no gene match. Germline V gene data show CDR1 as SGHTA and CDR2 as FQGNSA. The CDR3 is CASSPPPWTSLNEQFF. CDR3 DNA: TGTGCCAGCAGCCCCCCACCATGGACTAGCCTCAATGAGCAGTTCTTC.

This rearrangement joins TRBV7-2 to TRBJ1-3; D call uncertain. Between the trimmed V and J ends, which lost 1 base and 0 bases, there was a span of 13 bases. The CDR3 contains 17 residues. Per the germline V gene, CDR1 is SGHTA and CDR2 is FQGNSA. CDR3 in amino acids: CASSLVPGRSSGNTIYF. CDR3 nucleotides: TGTGCCAGCAGCTTAGTCCCCGGTCGCAGCTCTGGAAACACCATATATTTT. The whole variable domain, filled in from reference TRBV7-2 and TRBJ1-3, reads GAGVSQSPSNKVTEKGKDVELRCDPISGHTALYWYRQSLGQGLEFLIYFQGNSAPDKSGLPSDRFSAERTGGSVSTLTIQRTQQEDSAVYLCASSLVPGRSSGNTIYFGEGSWLTVV.

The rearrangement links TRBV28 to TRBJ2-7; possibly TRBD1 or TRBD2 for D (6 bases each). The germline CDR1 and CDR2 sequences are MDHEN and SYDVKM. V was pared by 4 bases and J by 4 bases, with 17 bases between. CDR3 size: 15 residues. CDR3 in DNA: TGTGCCAGCAGTTCCCAGTTCGGGGGCTCGTACGAGCAGTACTTC. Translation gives CASSSQFGGSYEQYF.

The DNA of the CDR3 is TGTGCCAGCAGCTTAGTAGCCGGGGGGGTGGGACCTGAGCAGTTCTTC. It is translated as CASSLVAGGVGPEQFF. The gene calls are TRBV11-2 and TRBJ2-1; 8 bases match TRBD2. V lost 1 base and J lost 9; bases outside the gene matches: 11. CDR3 size: 16 residues. CDR1 is SGHAT and CDR2 is FQNNGV in the germline V gene.

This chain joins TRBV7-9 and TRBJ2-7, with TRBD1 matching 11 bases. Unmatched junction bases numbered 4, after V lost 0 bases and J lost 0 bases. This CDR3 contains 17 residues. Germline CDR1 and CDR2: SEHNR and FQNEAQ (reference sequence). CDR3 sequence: CASSLAGTGGNSYEQYF. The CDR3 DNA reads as TGTGCCAGCAGCTTAGCCGGGACAGGGGGGAACTCCTACGAGCAGTACTTC.